This T cell receptor beta chain was observed in a study of blood T cell repertoires in COVID-19. Across the whole study: Sources were T cells, B-cell-depleted T cells, or PBMCs; the material itself was cDNA or gDNA.

V lost 2 bases to trimming and J lost 6 bases; unmatched junction nucleotides: 7. Looked up from germline, CDR1 is MGHRA and CDR2 is YSYEKL. The CDR3 runs 16 residues. Repertoires were generated with immunoSEQ multiplex PCR, while TCRdb's copy carries only in-frame clones and drops some. In the table there are about 250,000 clones, about four fifths of which are singletons. The receptor's source is an elderly man with acute or convalescent COVID-19. The chain joins TRBV4-1 to TRBJ2-4; TRBD1 aligns across 10 bases. Sequencing input: peripheral blood. CDR3 amino acids: CASSQPGQGGRNIQYF. In DNA form, the CDR3 reads TGCGCCAGCAGCCAACCCGGACAGGGGGGCAGAAACATTCAGTACTTC.